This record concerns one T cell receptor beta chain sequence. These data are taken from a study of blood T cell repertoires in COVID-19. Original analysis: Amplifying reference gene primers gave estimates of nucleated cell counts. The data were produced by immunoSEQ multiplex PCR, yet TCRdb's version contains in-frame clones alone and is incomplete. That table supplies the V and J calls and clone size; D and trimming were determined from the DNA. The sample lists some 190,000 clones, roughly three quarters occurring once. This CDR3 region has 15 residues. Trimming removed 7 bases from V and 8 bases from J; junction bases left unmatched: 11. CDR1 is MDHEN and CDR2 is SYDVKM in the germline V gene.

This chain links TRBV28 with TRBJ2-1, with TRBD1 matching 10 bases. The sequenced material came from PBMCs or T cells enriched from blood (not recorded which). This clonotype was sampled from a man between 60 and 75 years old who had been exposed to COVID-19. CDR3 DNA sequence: TGTGCCAGCAATCCCCGGGACAGGGGTAGAGATGAGCAGTTCTTC. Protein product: CASNPRDRGRDEQFF.